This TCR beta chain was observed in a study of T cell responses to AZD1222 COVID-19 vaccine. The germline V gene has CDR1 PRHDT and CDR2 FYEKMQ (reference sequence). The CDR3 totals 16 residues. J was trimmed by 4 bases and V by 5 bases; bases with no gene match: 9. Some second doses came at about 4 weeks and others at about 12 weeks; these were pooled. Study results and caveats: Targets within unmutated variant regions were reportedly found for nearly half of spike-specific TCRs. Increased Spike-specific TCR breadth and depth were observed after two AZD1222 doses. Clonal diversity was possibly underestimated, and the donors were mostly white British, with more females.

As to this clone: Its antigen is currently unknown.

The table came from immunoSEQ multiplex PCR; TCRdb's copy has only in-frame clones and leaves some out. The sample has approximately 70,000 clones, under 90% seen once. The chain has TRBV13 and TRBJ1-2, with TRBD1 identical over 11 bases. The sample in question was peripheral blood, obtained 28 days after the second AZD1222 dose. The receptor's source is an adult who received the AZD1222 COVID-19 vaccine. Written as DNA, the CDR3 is TGTGCCAGCAGCATCCGGACAGGGGGCGATACCTATGGCTACACCTTC. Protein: CASSIRTGGDTYGYTF. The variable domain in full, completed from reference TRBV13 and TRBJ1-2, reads AAGVIQSPRHLIKEKRETATLKCYPIPRHDTVYWYQQGPGQDPQFLISFYEKMQSDKGSIPDRFSAQQFSDYHSELNMSSLELGDSALYFCASSIRTGGDTYGYTFGSGTRLTVV.